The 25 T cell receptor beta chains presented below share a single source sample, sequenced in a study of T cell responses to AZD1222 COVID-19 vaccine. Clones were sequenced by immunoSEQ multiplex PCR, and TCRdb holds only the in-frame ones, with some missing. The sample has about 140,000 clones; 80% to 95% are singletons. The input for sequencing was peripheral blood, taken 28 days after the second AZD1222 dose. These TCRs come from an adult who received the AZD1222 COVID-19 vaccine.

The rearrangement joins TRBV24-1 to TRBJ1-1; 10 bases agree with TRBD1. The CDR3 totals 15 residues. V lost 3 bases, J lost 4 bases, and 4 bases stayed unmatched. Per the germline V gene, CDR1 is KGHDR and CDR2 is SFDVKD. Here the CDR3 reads CATSDGTGEITEAFF. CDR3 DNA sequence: TGTGCCACCAGTGATGGGACAGGGGAGATCACTGAAGCTTTCTTT.

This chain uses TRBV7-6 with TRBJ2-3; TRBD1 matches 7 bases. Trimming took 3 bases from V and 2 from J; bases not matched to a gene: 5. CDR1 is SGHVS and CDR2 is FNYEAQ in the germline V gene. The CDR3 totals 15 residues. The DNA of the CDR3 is TGTGCCAGCAGCTTCAACAGGGGCCCCACAGATACGCAGTATTTT. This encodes CASSFNRGPTDTQYF.

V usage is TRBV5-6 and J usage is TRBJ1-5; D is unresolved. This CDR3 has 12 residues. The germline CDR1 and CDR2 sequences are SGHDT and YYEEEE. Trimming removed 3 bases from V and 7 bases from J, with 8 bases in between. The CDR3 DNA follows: TGTGCCAGCAGCTCCGGAGGGCAGCCCCAGCATTTT. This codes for CASSSGGQPQHF.

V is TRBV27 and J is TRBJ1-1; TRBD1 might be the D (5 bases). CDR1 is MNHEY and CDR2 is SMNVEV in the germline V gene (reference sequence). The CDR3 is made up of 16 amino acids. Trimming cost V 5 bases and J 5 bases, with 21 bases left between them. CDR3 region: CASSILNRGVGTEAFF. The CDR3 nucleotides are TGTGCCAGCAGTATACTTAACAGAGGGGTCGGAACTGAAGCTTTCTTT.

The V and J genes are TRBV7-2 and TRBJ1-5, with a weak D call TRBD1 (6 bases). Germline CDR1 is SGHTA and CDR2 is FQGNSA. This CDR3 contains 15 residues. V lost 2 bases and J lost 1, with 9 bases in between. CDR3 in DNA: TGTGCCAGCAGCTTAAACAGGGCAAGCAATCAGCCCCAGCATTTT. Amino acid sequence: CASSLNRASNQPQHF.

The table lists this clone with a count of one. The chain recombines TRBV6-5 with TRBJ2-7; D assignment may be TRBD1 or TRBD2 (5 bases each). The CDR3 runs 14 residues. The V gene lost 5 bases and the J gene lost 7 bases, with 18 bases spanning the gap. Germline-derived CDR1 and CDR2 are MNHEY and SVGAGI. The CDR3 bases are TGTGCCAGCAGTCCTACTTGGGGACCGAGGGAGCAGTACTTC. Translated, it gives CASSPTWGPREQYF.

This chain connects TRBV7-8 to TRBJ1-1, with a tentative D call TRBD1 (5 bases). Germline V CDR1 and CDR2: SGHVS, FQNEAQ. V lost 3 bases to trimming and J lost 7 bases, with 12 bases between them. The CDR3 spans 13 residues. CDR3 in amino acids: CASSLGRMSEAFF. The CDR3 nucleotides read TGTGCCAGCAGCTTGGGACGCATGAGTGAAGCTTTCTTT.

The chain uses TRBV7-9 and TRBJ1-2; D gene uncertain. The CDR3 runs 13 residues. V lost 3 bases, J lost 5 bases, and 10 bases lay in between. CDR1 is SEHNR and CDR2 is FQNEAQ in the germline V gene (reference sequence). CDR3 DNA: TGTGCCAGCAGCTTGGCCGAGTCGTATGGCTACACCTTC. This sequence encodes CASSLAESYGYTF.

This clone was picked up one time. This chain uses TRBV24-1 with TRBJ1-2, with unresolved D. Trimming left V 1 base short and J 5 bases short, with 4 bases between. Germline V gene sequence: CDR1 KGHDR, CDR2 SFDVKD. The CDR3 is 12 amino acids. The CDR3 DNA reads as TGTGCCACCAGTGATTTTTCGTATGGCTACACCTTC. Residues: CATSDFSYGYTF.

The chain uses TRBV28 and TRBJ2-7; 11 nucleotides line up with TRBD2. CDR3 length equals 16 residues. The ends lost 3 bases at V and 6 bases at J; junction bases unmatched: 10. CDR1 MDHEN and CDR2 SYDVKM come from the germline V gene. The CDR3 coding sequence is TGTGCCAGCAGTTTGGGACTAGCGGCAGGGAGACCCGAGCAGTACTTC. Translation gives CASSLGLAAGRPEQYF.

The CDR3 DNA reads as TGTGCCAGCAGTCCCACCCGACAGGGGGCTTCCTACGAGCAGTACTTC. Its translation is CASSPTRQGASYEQYF. The V call is TRBV28, the J call TRBJ2-7; 10 positions agree with TRBD1. Looked up from germline, CDR1 is MDHEN and CDR2 is SYDVKM. The CDR3 totals 16 residues. J was trimmed by 1 base and V by 5 bases; bases with no gene match: 8.

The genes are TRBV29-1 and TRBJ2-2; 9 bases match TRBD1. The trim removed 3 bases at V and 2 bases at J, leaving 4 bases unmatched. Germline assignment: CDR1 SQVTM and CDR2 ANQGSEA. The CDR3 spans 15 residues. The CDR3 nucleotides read TGCAGCGTTGATCTGACAGGGGGTAACACCGGGGAGCTGTTTTTT. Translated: CSVDLTGGNTGELFF.

As DNA, the CDR3 is TGTGCCGGGGGACTAGCGGGAGCGAGGCCCGTTCGGCAGTTCTTC. This sequence encodes CAGGLAGARPVRQFF. The chain recombines TRBV30 with TRBJ2-1; 14 nucleotides match TRBD2. The CDR3 has 15 residues. With V trimmed by 8 bases and J by 12 bases, 15 bases remained unmatched. Germline loops: CDR1 GTSNPN, CDR2 SVGIG (reference sequence).

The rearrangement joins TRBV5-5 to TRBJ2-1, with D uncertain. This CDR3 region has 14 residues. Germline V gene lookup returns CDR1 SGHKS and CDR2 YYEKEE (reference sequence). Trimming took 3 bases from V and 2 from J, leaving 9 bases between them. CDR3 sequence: CASSSRPTYNEQFF. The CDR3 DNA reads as TGTGCCAGCAGCTCCCGGCCAACCTACAATGAGCAGTTCTTC.

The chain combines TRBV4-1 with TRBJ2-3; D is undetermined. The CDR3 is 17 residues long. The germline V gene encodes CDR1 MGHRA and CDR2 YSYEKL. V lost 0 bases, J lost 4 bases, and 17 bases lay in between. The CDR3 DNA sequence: TGCGCCAGCAGCCAAGATCCCCGACCGTCGGGTTCAGATACGCAGTATTTT. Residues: CASSQDPRPSGSDTQYF.

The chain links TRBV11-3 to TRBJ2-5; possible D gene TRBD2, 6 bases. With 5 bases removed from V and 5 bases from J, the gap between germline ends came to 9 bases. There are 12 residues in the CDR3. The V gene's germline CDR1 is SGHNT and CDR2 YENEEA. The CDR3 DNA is TGTGCCAGCAGCCACCGGGGGGAGACCCAGTACTTC. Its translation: CASSHRGETQYF.

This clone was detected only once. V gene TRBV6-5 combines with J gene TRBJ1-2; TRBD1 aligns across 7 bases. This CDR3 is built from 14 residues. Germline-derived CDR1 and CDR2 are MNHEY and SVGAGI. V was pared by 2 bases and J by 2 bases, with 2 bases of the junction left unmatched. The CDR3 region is CASSYLTGNYGYTF. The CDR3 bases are TGTGCCAGCAGTTACCTGACAGGGAACTATGGCTACACCTTC.

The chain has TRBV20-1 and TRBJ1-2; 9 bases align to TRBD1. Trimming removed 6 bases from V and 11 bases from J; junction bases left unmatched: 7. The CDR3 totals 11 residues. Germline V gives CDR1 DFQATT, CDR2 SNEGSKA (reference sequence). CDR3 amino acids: CSAGQGPEYTF. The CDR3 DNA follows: TGCAGTGCGGGACAGGGTCCAGAGTACACCTTC.

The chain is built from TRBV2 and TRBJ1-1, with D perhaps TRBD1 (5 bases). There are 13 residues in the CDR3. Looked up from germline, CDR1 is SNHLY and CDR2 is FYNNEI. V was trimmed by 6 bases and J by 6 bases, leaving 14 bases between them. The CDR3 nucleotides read TGTGCCAGCAGGACCTTATGGGGACCTGAAGCTTTCTTT. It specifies CASRTLWGPEAFF.

Here the CDR3 DNA reads TGTGCCAGCAGCTTAGAGGCAGTTAGGAATCAGCCCCAGCATTTT. Encoded protein: CASSLEAVRNQPQHF. The rearrangement uses TRBV7-8 and TRBJ1-5; D unresolved. The V end lost 1 base, the J end lost 4 bases, and 11 bases lay between the germline ends. CDR3 length: 15 residues. The germline CDR1 and CDR2 sequences are SGHVS and FQNEAQ.

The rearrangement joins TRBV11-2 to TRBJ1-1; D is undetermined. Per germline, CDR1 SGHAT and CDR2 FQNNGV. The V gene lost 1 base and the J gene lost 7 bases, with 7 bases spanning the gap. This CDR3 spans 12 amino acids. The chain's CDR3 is CASSLGRDEAFF. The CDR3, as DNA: TGTGCCAGCAGCTTAGGGAGGGATGAAGCTTTCTTT. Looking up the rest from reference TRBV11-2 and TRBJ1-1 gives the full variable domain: EAGVAQSPRYKIIEKRQSVAFWCNPISGHATLYWYQQILGQGPKLLIQFQNNGVVDDSQLPKDRFSAERLKGVDSTLKIQPAKLEDSAVYLCASSLGRDEAFFGQGTRLTVV.

The DNA for the CDR3 is TGTGCCAGCAGTTATGTCGACGGCTATAGCAATCAGCCCCAGCATTTT. Amino acid sequence: CASSYVDGYSNQPQHF. The chain employs TRBV6-5 and TRBJ1-5; D is unclear. Deletions cut 3 bases from V and 0 bases from J, with 12 bases between. The germline CDR1 and CDR2 sequences are MNHEY and SVGAGI. The CDR3 is 16 amino acids.

The CDR3 protein is CASSPGGTSTEAFF. CDR3 coding DNA: TGTGCCAGCAGCCCCGGGGGGACTTCCACTGAAGCTTTCTTT. This chain links TRBV9 with TRBJ1-1; a possible D gene is TRBD1 (5 bases). CDR3 length: 14 residues. The germline V gene encodes CDR1 SGDLS and CDR2 YYNGEE. Trimming stripped 4 bases from V and 4 bases from J, with 14 bases between.

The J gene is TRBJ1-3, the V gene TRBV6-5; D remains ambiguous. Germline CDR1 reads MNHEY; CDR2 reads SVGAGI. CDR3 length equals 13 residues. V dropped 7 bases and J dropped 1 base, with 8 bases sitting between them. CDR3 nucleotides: TGTGCCAGCACCAGAGGGTCTGGAAACACCATATATTTT. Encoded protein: CASTRGSGNTIYF.

The CDR3 protein is CASSLSTFRGSEYEQYF. DNA for the CDR3: TGTGCCAGCAGTTTATCAACCTTTAGAGGGAGTGAGTACGAGCAGTACTTC. The chain employs TRBV28 and TRBJ2-7, with D possibly TRBD2 on 5 matching bases. Trimming removed 1 base from V and 4 bases from J, with 20 bases in between. Germline CDR1 is MDHEN and CDR2 is SYDVKM. This CDR3 comprises 17 residues. The whole variable domain, filled in from reference TRBV28 and TRBJ2-7, reads DVKVTQSSRYLVKRTGEKVFLECVQDMDHENMFWYRQDPGLGLRLIYFSYDVKMKEKGDIPEGYSVSREKKERFSLILESASTNQTSMYLCASSLSTFRGSEYEQYFGPGTRLTVT.